This is a list of T cell receptor beta chains from one sample in a study of T-cell reconstitution after alpha-beta-depleted transplantation in children. TCRdb ran MiXCR on the PCR reads and lists one entry per CDR3 protein. This table has under 250,000 distinct CDR3 sequences, approximately 6.9% appearing once. The sequencing here drew on PBMCs, taken before TCRalphabeta/CD19-depleted stem cell transplant. Every receptor here comes from a boy aged 2 to 10 with acute lymphoblastic leukemia, due to receive a stem cell transplant. The CDR3 runs from the conserved cysteine through the conserved F or W. D genes are given only for firm matches. Clone size is not always given. Where it is, it says once, few, many or a class for expanded clones.

TRBV28	-	-	TRBJ2-4	CASSFSRPSRYF	TGTGCCAGCAGTTTCTCCCGTCCCTCCCGGTACTTC
TRBV28	-	-	TRBJ1-3	CASSPGSGGGNTIYF	TGTGCCAGCAGCCCCGGGAGCGGGGGCGGAAACACCATATATTTT
TRBV20-1	-	many	TRBJ2-5	CSAQIVRGQETQYF	TGCAGTGCTCAGATAGTCAGGGGCCAAGAGACCCAGTACTTC
TRBV20-1	-	-	TRBJ2-5	CSAGRGIETQYF	TGCAGTGCTGGACGGGGTATAGAGACCCAGTACTTC
TRBV4-3	-	many	TRBJ2-7	CASSQDWGQGPYEQYF	TGCGCCAGCAGCCAAGATTGGGGGCAGGGACCCTACGAGCAGTACTTC
TRBV29-1	-	many	TRBJ1-1	CSVELPDFGAEAFF	TGCAGCGTTGAACTTCCTGACTTCGGAGCTGAAGCTTTCTTT
TRBV9	TRBD2	few	TRBJ2-3	CASSVDGLASDTQYF	TGTGCCAGCAGCGTAGATGGACTAGCGTCCGATACGCAGTATTTT
TRBV28	-	many	TRBJ2-7	CASRLRDSYEQYF	TGTGCCAGCAGACTTAGGGACTCCTACGAGCAGTACTTC
TRBV20-1	-	many	TRBJ2-2	CSASPMGSGLYTGELFF	TGCAGTGCTAGCCCCATGGGATCGGGTCTATACACCGGGGAGCTGTTTTTT
TRBV3-1	TRBD2	many	TRBJ2-3	CASSQALAGDSTDTQYF	TGTGCCAGCAGCCAAGCACTAGCGGGGGATAGCACAGATACGCAGTATTTT
TRBV5-8	TRBD2	many	TRBJ2-1	CASSLREVQFF	TGTGCCAGCAGCCTCCGGGAGGTTCAGTTCTTC
TRBV11-2	TRBD2	-	TRBJ2-1	CASSSVSGRADEQFF	TGTGCCAGCAGCTCCGTTAGCGGGAGGGCCGATGAGCAGTTCTTC
TRBV27	-	many	TRBJ2-7	CASSLAPVYYEQYF	TGTGCCAGCAGCCTCGCCCCTGTCTACTACGAGCAGTACTTC
TRBV25-1	TRBD1	-	TRBJ1-4	CASSEGTGTATNEKLFF	TGTGCCAGCTCTGAAGGGACAGGGACTGCAACTAATGAAAAACTGTTTTTT
TRBV19	-	-	TRBJ2-7	CARSPVPVYEQYF	TGTGCCAGGAGCCCCGTTCCCGTCTACGAGCAGTACTTC
TRBV6-5	TRBD1	many	TRBJ2-3	CASSYGDRGFIGLTDTQYF	TGTGCCAGCAGTTACGGGGACAGGGGATTCATTGGTCTCACAGATACGCAGTATTTT
TRBV10-3	TRBD1	few	TRBJ2-1	CATKTDRVQFF	TGTGCCACTAAGACAGACAGGGTGCAGTTCTTC
TRBV7-9	TRBD1	-	TRBJ1-3	CASSLTQGLGNTIYF	TGTGCCAGCAGCTTAACACAGGGGCTTGGAAACACCATATATTTT
TRBV28	-	many	TRBJ2-3	CASRASTDTQYF	TGTGCCAGCAGGGCAAGCACAGATACGCAGTATTTT
TRBV9	-	many	TRBJ2-4	CASSVRLVGIQYF	TGTGCCAGCAGCGTTCGACTAGTTGGTATTCAGTACTTC
TRBV7-9	TRBD1	few	TRBJ2-7	CASSLVGTGGEQYF	TGTGCCAGCAGCTTAGTTGGGACAGGGGGCGAGCAGTACTTC
TRBV6-2/TRBV6-3	TRBD2	few	TRBJ2-1	CASSLRLAGCYNEQFF	TGTGCCAGCAGCCTACGACTAGCGGGGTGCTACAATGAGCAGTTCTTC
TRBV11-3	TRBD2	few	TRBJ2-3	CASSSWTSENPDTQYF	TGTGCCAGCAGCTCCTGGACTAGCGAGAACCCAGATACGCAGTATTTT
TRBV30	-	many	TRBJ1-2	CAWSPGTRLGGYTF	TGTGCCTGGAGCCCAGGGACCAGGCTGGGGGGCTACACCTTC
TRBV27	-	-	TRBJ1-5	CASSLYGGLPQHF	TGTGCCAGCAGTTTATATGGGGGGCTGCCCCAGCATTTT
TRBV10-2	TRBD1	many	TRBJ1-2	CASSGTNRGQGYTF	TGCGCCAGCAGCGGTACCAACAGGGGGCAAGGCTACACCTTC
TRBV3-1	-	many	TRBJ2-5	CASSQVVETQYF	TGTGCCAGCAGCCAAGTGGTAGAGACCCAGTACTTC
TRBV7-9	TRBD1	many	TRBJ2-3	CASPQPGQGTDTQYF	TGTGCCAGCCCGCAGCCGGGACAGGGAACAGATACGCAGTATTTT
TRBV14	-	-	TRBJ2-7	CASSQVLQGLAGEQYF	TGTGCCAGCAGCCAAGTATTGCAGGGCTTGGCTGGGGAGCAGTACTTC
TRBV19	-	-	TRBJ1-1	CASARTEAFF	TGTGCCAGTGCCCGCACTGAAGCTTTCTTT
TRBV20-1	TRBD2	many	TRBJ2-1	CSARTSGPYNEQFF	TGCAGTGCTAGGACTAGCGGTCCCTACAATGAGCAGTTCTTC
TRBV3-1	TRBD2	many	TRBJ2-3	CASSQAGLAVTDTQYF	TGTGCCAGCAGCCAGGCCGGACTAGCGGTCACAGATACGCAGTATTTT
TRBV28	TRBD1	many	TRBJ2-3	CASRNPRDRGVPRTDTQYF	TGTGCCAGCAGAAACCCCCGGGACAGGGGTGTACCCCGCACAGATACGCAGTATTTT
TRBV24-1	TRBD2	many	TRBJ2-1	CATSVAGTRYNEQFF	TGTGCCACCAGTGTTGCCGGGACTAGATACAATGAGCAGTTCTTC
TRBV4-3	-	many	TRBJ2-1	CASSQDVGENEQFF	TGCGCCAGCAGCCAAGATGTTGGGGAAAATGAGCAGTTCTTC
TRBV29-1	TRBD2	many	TRBJ2-1	CSVDGGRGLSYNEQFF	TGCAGCGTTGATGGGGGGAGGGGACTCTCCTACAATGAGCAGTTCTTC
TRBV29-1	TRBD2	many	TRBJ2-7	CSVETSGTSKEQYF	TGCAGCGTTGAGACTAGCGGGACGTCTAAAGAGCAGTACTTC
TRBV29-1	TRBD2	-	TRBJ2-5	CSVLGLGGVETQYF	TGCAGCGTTTTAGGACTCGGGGGGGTAGAGACCCAGTACTTC
TRBV27	TRBD2	many	TRBJ2-3	CASRLSNGGATDTQYF	TGTGCCAGCAGACTCTCCAACGGGGGGGCAACAGATACGCAGTATTTT
TRBV29-1	-	few	TRBJ1-3	CSVGQDPGNTIYF	TGCAGCGTTGGGCAGGACCCTGGAAACACCATATATTTT
TRBV6-5	-	many	TRBJ1-6	CASSFSNSPLHF	TGTGCCAGCAGTTTCAGCAATTCACCCCTCCACTTT
TRBV7-9	TRBD2	many	TRBJ2-1	CASSGGTSGREQFF	TGTGCCAGCAGCGGAGGGACTAGCGGGAGGGAGCAGTTCTTC
TRBV4-3	-	many	TRBJ2-2	CSSSQESTAGELFF	TGCTCCAGCAGCCAAGAATCGACAGCCGGGGAGCTGTTTTTT
TRBV20-1	-	few	TRBJ2-7	CSAARVPTYEQYF	TGCAGTGCTGCTCGCGTCCCTACCTACGAGCAGTACTTC
TRBV12-3/TRBV12-4	TRBD1	many	TRBJ2-1	CASSFTGQAKQFF	TGTGCCAGCAGTTTCACGGGACAGGCCAAGCAGTTCTTC
TRBV3-1	-	few	TRBJ1-1	CASSQDRAVEAFF	TGTGCCAGCAGCCAAGATAGGGCAGTTGAAGCTTTCTTT
TRBV2	-	few	TRBJ2-5	CASNPTSQGETQYF	TGTGCCAGCAACCCGACATCCCAGGGGGAGACCCAGTACTTC
TRBV25-1	TRBD2	few	TRBJ2-1	CASKLAGGPDNEQFF	TGTGCCAGCAAACTAGCGGGAGGGCCAGATAATGAGCAGTTCTTC
TRBV29-1	-	many	TRBJ2-3	CSVAGDFTDTQYF	TGCAGCGTTGCAGGTGACTTCACAGATACGCAGTATTTT
TRBV10-3	-	-	TRBJ1-5	CAGKEVRDPLWNQPQHF	TGTGCCGGAAAGGAGGTCCGGGACCCCCTATGGAATCAGCCCCAGCATTTT